This T cell receptor (beta chain) is from a study of cytomegalovirus exposure and HLA in healthy donors. Study outcomes and limitations: The authors confirmed in vitro that three CMV-associated chains were specific for CMV antigens.

About this clone: Its target is not known.

PCR used 60 Vbeta primers and 13 Jbeta primers. Generated by immunoSEQ multiplex PCR, the TCRdb table keeps only in-frame clones and is missing some. Found here are roughly 140,000 clones, 70% to 85% of them singletons; the top ten hold 9% to 10%. Trimming shortened V by 1 base and J by 5 bases, and 16 bases separated the two germline ends. The CDR3 runs 15 residues. The germline gives CDR1 GTSNPN, CDR2 SVGIG (reference sequence). This TCR derives from a woman aged 60-70 years in good health and CMV-seropositive. The V call is TRBV30, the J call TRBJ2-3; D perhaps matches TRBD2 (5 bases). Sequenced material: PBMCs. The CDR3: CAWSGFGGEGDTQYF. The DNA of the CDR3 is TGTGCCTGGAGTGGATTTGGCGGAGAGGGAGATACGCAGTATTTT.